This T cell receptor beta chain was captured in a study of blood T cell repertoires in COVID-19. Study in general: The analysed material was cDNA or gDNA that came from T cells, B-cell-depleted T cells, or PBMCs.

Seattle cases were enrolled at active infection and followed longitudinally. Here immunoSEQ multiplex PCR was the method, and the copy in TCRdb shows in-frame clones only, minus some. The sample includes 150,000 to 200,000 clones, around 84% of them seen just once. This clone was seen only once. Trimming cost V 3 bases and J 0 bases, with 21 bases left between them. CDR1 is SGHTA and CDR2 is FQGNSA in the germline V gene. CDR3 length equals 19 residues. The sample comprised peripheral blood. The chain combines TRBV7-2 with TRBJ1-5; possibly TRBD1 for D (5 bases). The TCR originated in a woman in her seventies with COVID-19, enrolled during active disease. CDR3 coding DNA: TGTGCCAGCAGCTTTTCAGGCGGGGCCGGCGGATATAGCAATCAGCCCCAGCATTTT. Encoded protein: CASSFSGGAGGYSNQPQHF. The variable domain in full, completed from reference TRBV7-2 and TRBJ1-5, reads GAGVSQSPSNKVTEKGKDVELRCDPISGHTALYWYRQSLGQGLEFLIYFQGNSAPDKSGLPSDRFSAERTGGSVSTLTIQRTQQEDSAVYLCASSFSGGAGGYSNQPQHFGDGTRLSIL.